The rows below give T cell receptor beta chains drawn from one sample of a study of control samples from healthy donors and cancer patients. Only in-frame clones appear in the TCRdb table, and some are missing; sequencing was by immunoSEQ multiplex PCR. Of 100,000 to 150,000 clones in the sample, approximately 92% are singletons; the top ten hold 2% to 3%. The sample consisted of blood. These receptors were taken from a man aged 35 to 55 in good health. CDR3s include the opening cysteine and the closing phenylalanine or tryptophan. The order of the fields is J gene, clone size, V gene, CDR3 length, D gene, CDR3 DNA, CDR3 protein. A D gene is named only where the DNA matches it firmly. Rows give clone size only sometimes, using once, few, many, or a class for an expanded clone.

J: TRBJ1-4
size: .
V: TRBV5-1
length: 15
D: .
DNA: TGCGCCAGCAGCTTGGAAGAGGGAACTAATGAAAAACTGTTTTTT
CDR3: CASSLEEGTNEKLFF

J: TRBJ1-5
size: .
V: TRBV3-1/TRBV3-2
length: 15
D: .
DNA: TGTGCCAGCAGCCAATCCAACTGGGGGAATCAGCCCCAGCATTTT
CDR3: CASSQSNWGNQPQHF

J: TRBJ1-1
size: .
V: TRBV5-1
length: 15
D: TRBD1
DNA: TGCGCCAGCAGCAAGGACAGGGGAGGAGGAACTGAAGCTTTCTTT
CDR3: CASSKDRGGGTEAFF

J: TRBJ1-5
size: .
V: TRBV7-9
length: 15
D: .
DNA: TGTGCCAGCAGCTCAGACGGACTGAGCAATCAGCCCCAGCATTTT
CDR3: CASSSDGLSNQPQHF

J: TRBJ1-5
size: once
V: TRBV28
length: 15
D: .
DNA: TGTGCCAGCACCCCCGGGACGGGCCGTGATCAGCCCCAGCATTTT
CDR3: CASTPGTGRDQPQHF

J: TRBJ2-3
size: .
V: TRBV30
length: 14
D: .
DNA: TGTGCCTGGACACCCGGGACAACCGCTGATACGCAGTATTTT
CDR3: CAWTPGTTADTQYF

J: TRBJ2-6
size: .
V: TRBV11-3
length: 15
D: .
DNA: TGTGCCAGCAGCTTATCGGGAACTGGGGCCAACGTCCTGACTTTC
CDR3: CASSLSGTGANVLTF

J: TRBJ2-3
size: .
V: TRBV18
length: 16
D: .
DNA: TGTGCCAGCTCACCACTGAGACAGGTTCGGACAGATACGCAGTATTTT
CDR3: CASSPLRQVRTDTQYF

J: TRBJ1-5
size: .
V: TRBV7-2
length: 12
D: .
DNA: TGTGCCAGCAGCTTATACTATCAGCCCCAGCATTTT
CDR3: CASSLYYQPQHF

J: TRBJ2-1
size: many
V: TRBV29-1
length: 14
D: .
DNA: TGCAGCGTTGTTCAAGGGGATAACTCCGGTGAGCAGTTCTTC
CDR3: CSVVQGDNSGEQFF

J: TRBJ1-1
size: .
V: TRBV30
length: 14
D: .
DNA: TGTGCCTGGAGTGTCAGGGGTTTGAACACTGAAGCTTTCTTT
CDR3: CAWSVRGLNTEAFF

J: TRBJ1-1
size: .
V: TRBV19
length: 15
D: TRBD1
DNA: TGTGCCAGTAGTATAAGAACAGGGGGCCTGGGTGAAGCTTTCTTT
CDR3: CASSIRTGGLGEAFF

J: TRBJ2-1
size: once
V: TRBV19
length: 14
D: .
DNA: TGTGCCAGTAGCCTAAGACTAGAACGACATGAGCAGTTCTTC
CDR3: CASSLRLERHEQFF

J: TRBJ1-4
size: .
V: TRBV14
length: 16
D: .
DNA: TGTGCCAGCAGCCAAGGGCCAGGGAGGTTAAAAGAAAAACTGTTTTTT
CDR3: CASSQGPGRLKEKLFF

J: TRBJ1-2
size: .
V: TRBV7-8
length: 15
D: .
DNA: TGTGCCAGTTCGTCGGGGGCAGGGGTCAATCGCGGCTACACCTTC
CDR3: CASSSGAGVNRGYTF

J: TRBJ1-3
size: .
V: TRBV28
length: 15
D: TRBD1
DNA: TGTGCCAGCAGCCCGACAGGGGCTCCTGGAAACACCATATATTTT
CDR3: CASSPTGAPGNTIYF

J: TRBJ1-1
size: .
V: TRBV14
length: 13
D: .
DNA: TGTGCCAGCAGCGAAAACAGGAACACTGAAGCTTTCTTT
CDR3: CASSENRNTEAFF

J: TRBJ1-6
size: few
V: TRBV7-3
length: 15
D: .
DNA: TGTGCCAGCAGCTTAAGGGACGGATATAATTCACCCCTCCACTTT
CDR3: CASSLRDGYNSPLHF

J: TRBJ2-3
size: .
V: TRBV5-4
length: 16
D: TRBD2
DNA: TGTGCCAGCAGCTTGGATAGCGGGGGATCCACAGATACGCAGTATTTT
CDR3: CASSLDSGGSTDTQYF

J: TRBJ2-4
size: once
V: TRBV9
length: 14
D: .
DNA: TGTGCCAGCAGCGCGAAGGGACCAAAAAACATTCAGTACTTC
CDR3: CASSAKGPKNIQYF

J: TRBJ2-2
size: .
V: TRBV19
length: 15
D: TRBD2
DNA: TGTGCCAGTAGTATTAGCGGGGGGCCGCCCGGGGAGCTGTTTTTT
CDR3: CASSISGGPPGELFF

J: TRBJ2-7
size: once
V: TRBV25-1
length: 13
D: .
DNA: TGTGCCAGCAGTGGGGCAGGGAGATACGAGCAGTACTTC
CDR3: CASSGAGRYEQYF

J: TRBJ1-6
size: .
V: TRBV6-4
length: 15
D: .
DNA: TGTGCCAGCAGCCTCACTACAGGGTTGGGTTCACCCCTCCACTTT
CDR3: CASSLTTGLGSPLHF

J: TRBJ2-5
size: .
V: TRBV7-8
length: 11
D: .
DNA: TGTGCCAGCAGTCGGCAAGAGACCCAGTACTTC
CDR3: CASSRQETQYF

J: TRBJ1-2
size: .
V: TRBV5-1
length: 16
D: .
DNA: TGCGCCAGCAGCTTGGCACCGGGACGGTCGGGATATGGCTACACCTTC
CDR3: CASSLAPGRSGYGYTF

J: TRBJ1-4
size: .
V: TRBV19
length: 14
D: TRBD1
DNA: TGTGCCAGTAGCCGAAACAGGGGGCGGGAAAAACTGTTTTTT
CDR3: CASSRNRGREKLFF

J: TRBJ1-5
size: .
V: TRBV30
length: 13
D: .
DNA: TGTGCCTGGAGCGACCAGGGGAATCAGCCCCAGCATTTT
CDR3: CAWSDQGNQPQHF

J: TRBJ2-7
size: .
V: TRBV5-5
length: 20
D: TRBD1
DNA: TGTGCCAGCAGCTTGGGGGCCGGGACAGGGGGCAAGATAAGTTCCTACGAGCAGTACTTC
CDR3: CASSLGAGTGGKISSYEQYF

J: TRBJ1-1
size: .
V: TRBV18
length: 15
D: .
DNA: TGTGCCAGCTCACCTGTACGGGGTTGGAACACTGAAGCTTTCTTT
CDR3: CASSPVRGWNTEAFF

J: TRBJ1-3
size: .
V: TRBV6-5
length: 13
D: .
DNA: TGTGCCAGCAGACCCACAGGGGGAAACACCATATATTTT
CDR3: CASRPTGGNTIYF

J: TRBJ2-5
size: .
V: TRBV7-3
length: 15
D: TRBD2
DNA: TGTGCCAGCAGCATCAACGGGGGGACGCAAGAGACCCAGTACTTC
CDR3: CASSINGGTQETQYF

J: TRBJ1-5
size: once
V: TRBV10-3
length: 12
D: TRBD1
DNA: TGTGCCATCGCGCAGGGGGATCAGCCCCAGCATTTT
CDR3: CAIAQGDQPQHF

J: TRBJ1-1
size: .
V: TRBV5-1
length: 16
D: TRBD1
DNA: TGCGCCAGCAGCTTGGGACAGGGGCTGATGAACACTGAAGCTTTCTTT
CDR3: CASSLGQGLMNTEAFF

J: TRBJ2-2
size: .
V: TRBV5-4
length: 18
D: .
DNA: TGTGCCAGCAGCTTGGGCGCGGGGGGAGGGGGCTGGCACGGGGAGCTGTTTTTT
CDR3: CASSLGAGGGGWHGELFF

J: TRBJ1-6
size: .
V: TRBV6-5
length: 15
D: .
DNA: TGTGCCAGCAGTTACGTCCCGGGACATAATTCACCCCTCCACTTT
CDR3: CASSYVPGHNSPLHF

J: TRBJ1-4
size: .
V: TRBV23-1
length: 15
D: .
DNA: TGCGCCAGCGGTGGGACCGACGCAACTAATGAAAAACTGTTTTTT
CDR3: CASGGTDATNEKLFF

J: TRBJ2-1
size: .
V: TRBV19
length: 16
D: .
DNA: TGTGCCAGTAGTCTTACCGGGACTCCTACGGCCAATGAGCAGTTCTTC
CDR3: CASSLTGTPTANEQFF

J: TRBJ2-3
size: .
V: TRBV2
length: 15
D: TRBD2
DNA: TGTGCCAGCAGTGAGTCGAGAGCGGGGGCAGATACGCAGTATTTT
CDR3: CASSESRAGADTQYF

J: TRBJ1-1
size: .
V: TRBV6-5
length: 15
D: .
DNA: TGTGCCAGCAGTTATGGGGTCGTACAGGGCGCTGAAGCTTTCTTT
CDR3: CASSYGVVQGAEAFF

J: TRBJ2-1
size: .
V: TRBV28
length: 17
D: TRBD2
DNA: TGTGCCAGCAGCCCCCCGGGACTAGCGGGGGCCCAGCATGAGCAGTTCTTC
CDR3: CASSPPGLAGAQHEQFF

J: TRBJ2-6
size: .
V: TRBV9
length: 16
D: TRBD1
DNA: TGTGCCAGCAGCGGCGGGACAGGGATCGGGGCCAACGTCCTGACTTTC
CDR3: CASSGGTGIGANVLTF

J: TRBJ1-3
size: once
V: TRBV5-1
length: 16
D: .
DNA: TGCGCCAGCAGCTTGGTTGCTACCACAGTTGGAAACACCATATATTTT
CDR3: CASSLVATTVGNTIYF

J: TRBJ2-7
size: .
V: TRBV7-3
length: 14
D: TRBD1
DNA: TGTGCCAGCAGCCAGGGACAGGGTAACAACGAGCAGTACTTC
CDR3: CASSQGQGNNEQYF

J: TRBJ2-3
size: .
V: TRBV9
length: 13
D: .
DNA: TGTGCCAGCAGCGTGGTAGTAACAGATACGCAGTATTTT
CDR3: CASSVVVTDTQYF

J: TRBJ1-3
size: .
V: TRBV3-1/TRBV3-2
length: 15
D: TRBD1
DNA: TGTGCCAGCAGCCCTGACAGGGCGGCTGGAAACACCATATATTTT
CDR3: CASSPDRAAGNTIYF

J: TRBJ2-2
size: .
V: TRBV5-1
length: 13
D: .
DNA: TGCGCCAGCAGAACCCCGAACACCGGGGAGCTGTTTTTT
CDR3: CASRTPNTGELFF

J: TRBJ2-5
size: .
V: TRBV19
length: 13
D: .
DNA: TGTGCCAGTAGTGTGTCCCTTGGGCAGACCCAGTACTTC
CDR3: CASSVSLGQTQYF

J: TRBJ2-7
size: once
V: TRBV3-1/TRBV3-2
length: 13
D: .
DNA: TGTGCCAGCAGCCGGCCCCCGACCTACGAGCAGTACTTC
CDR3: CASSRPPTYEQYF

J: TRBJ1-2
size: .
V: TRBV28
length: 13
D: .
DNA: TGTGCCAGCAGTCTAGGAGAAAACTATGGCTACACCTTC
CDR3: CASSLGENYGYTF

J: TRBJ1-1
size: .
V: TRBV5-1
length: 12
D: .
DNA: TGCGCCAGCAGGGACGCGGGCACTGAAGCTTTCTTT
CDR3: CASRDAGTEAFF

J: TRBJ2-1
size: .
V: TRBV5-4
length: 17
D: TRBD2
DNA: TGTGCCAGCAGCTTCAGACTCGGCGGGGGGTACTACAATGAGCAGTTCTTC
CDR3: CASSFRLGGGYYNEQFF

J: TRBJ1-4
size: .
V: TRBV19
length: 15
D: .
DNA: TGTGCCAGTAGTATAACAGGAGCGTCTAATGAAAAACTGTTTTTT
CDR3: CASSITGASNEKLFF

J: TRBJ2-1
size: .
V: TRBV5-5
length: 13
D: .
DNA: TGTGCCAGCAGGGGTACGGAGCACAATGAGCAGTTCTTC
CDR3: CASRGTEHNEQFF

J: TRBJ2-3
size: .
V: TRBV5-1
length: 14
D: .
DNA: TGCGCCAGCAGCGGCCCACCACTAGCTGATACGCAGTATTTT
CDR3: CASSGPPLADTQYF

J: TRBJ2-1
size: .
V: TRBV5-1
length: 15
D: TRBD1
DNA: TGCGCCAGCAGCTTGGGGGACAGGGAGGGAAATGAGCAGTTCTTC
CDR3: CASSLGDREGNEQFF

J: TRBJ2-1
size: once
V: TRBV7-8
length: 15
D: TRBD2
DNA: TGTGCCAGCAGCTTCGGGACTAGCGAAAGAAATGAGCAGTTCTTC
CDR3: CASSFGTSERNEQFF

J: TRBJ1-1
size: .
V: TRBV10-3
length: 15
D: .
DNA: TGTGCCATCAGCCTTCTCCCCGGGGGGTACACTGAAGCTTTCTTT
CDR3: CAISLLPGGYTEAFF

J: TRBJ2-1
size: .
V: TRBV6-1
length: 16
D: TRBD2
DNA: TGTGCCAGCAGTGGACGTTTAGCGGGGGACTACAATGAGCAGTTCTTC
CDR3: CASSGRLAGDYNEQFF

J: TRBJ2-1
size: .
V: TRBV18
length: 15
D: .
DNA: TGTGCCAGCTCACCACCGTCACAGGGTTTCAATGAGCAGTTCTTC
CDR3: CASSPPSQGFNEQFF